This T cell receptor (beta chain) was found in a study of T cell responses to AZD1222 COVID-19 vaccine. The germline CDR1 and CDR2 sequences are SGHNT and YYREEE (reference sequence). CDR3 size: 16 residues. The J segment lost 3 bases and the V segment lost 4 bases, leaving 7 bases of the junction unmatched. Produced via immunoSEQ multiplex PCR; TCRdb's table is partial and in-frame only. Of under 110,000 clones in the sample, almost 90% were seen once. This clone has just a few counts. The sequences come from peripheral blood, collected on day 0 of AZD1222 vaccination. The chain joins TRBV5-4 to TRBJ2-3, with TRBD2 matching over 11 bases. This TCR was sampled from an adult in good health. The CDR3 sequence is CASSTLLAGVTDTQYF. In DNA form, the CDR3 reads TGTGCCAGCAGCACCCTACTAGCGGGAGTGACAGATACGCAGTATTTT.